This TCR beta chain was obtained from a study of OX40 agonist ivuxolimab in advanced cancers. Regarding the research as a whole: The costimulatory receptor OX40 (CD134) was targeted by ivuxolimab, a fully human IgG2 agonistic monoclonal antibody. Intravenous ivuxolimab was administered to patients every 2 weeks at six dose levels: 0.01, 0.1, 0.3, 1.5, 3 and 10 mg/kg. Of the approximately 54 dose-escalation patients, hepatocellular carcinoma was present in 19, melanoma in roughly 15, renal cell carcinoma in 9 and head and neck cancer in 9. In the dose-escalation cohort, around four fifths of patients were male, and the mean age was roughly 60 years with a range of about 20 to 79. Patients were allowed to have had prior anti-PD-1, anti-PD-L1 or anti-CTLA-4 therapy, and around two fifths of the dose-escalation patients had been treated with checkpoint inhibitors. Partial responses were achieved by three dose-escalation patients, of whom one had hepatocellular carcinoma and two had cutaneous melanoma. The point of sequencing TCRbeta in the periphery was to test whether ivuxolimab changed TCR sequence diversity and drove clonal T-cell expansion. The paper describes the monotherapy dose-escalation part (N = 52 patients) of the phase I trial of ivuxolimab. The full study reports these points: On average, CD8+ T cells showed more expanded clones than CD4+ T cells after ivuxolimab. At doses from 0.1 to 3.0 mg/kg, clonal expansion was seen in both CD4+ and CD8+ blood T cells between baseline and week 6. The antigen specificity of the clonally expanded peripheral T cells was not determined. Partial responders in the 0.1-3.0 mg/kg groups had among the lowest normalized peripheral clonal expansion, especially among CD8+ T cells. Low levels of normalized T-cell clonal expansion were also seen in some patients who did not respond.

Concerning this clone itself: The antigen it binds to is not known. No base quality information exists; no much larger clone differs at one position.

Per the germline V gene, SGHTA is the CDR1 and FQGNSA is the CDR2. V is cut by 5 bases and J by 1 base, and the space between the germline ends is 14 bases. The CDR3 covers 15 residues, taking in both the cysteine and the phenylalanine. The read is trimmed to its CDR3 DNA, 45 bases read in frame from base 1. For sequencing of the TCRbeta CDR3 region, genomic DNA was extracted from the sorted cells. The immunoSEQ Assay was used to sequence the TCRbeta CDR3 regions. TCRdb carries this immuneACCESS record with in-frame sequences only. Its versions omit some clonotypes, under half of them owing to an unresolved V gene in the studies checked, with the rest unexplained. Recorded for this sample are about 71,000 clones; approximately 86% of them occurred a single time. The leading ten clones occupy over 2% of the sample. Patients with a history of autoimmune disease or receiving systemic immunosuppression were excluded from the trial. Peripheral blood for TCR sequencing was drawn from every dose cohort at baseline, at cycle 4 day 1 and at cycle 7 day 1. The samples were taken from a phase I, first-in-human, multicenter, open-label dose-escalation trial of ivuxolimab. Adults with locally advanced or metastatic head and neck squamous cell, hepatocellular, melanoma or renal cell carcinoma were enrolled in the trial. Before TCR sequencing, CD4+ and CD8+ T cells were separately sorted from peripheral blood.

In this chain, TRBV7-2 is recombined with TRBJ1-1, and perhaps TRBD1 as D gene, on 6 matching bases. The sequence was collected from an adult with an advanced solid tumor such as melanoma, head and neck, liver or kidney cancer. Sequencing was performed on CD4+ or CD8+ T cells sorted from blood, taken in a trial of the OX40 agonist ivuxolimab. The DNA reads TGTGCCAGCAGCCAGCAGGGGATAGGGAACACTGAAGCTTTCTTT. It specifies CASSQQGIGNTEAFF.